The 9 T cell receptor beta chains reported below all come from one sample, sequenced in a study of T cell responses to AZD1222 COVID-19 vaccine. Sequencing was performed with immunoSEQ multiplex PCR; in TCRdb, only in-frame clones are kept and a portion is missing. The table shows about 66,000 clones, with about 80% occurring only once. Specimen: peripheral blood, collected 28 days after the second AZD1222 dose. The receptors shown here come from an adult who received the AZD1222 COVID-19 vaccine.

The chain uses TRBV28 and TRBJ2-3, with 8 bases lining up with TRBD2. The V gene's germline CDR1 is MDHEN and CDR2 SYDVKM. V shed 5 bases and J 5 bases; nucleotides not matched to a gene: 6. This CDR3 has 14 amino acids. CDR3 residues: CASSTGLALDTQYF. The CDR3 DNA sequence: TGTGCCAGCAGTACCGGACTAGCATTAGATACGCAGTATTTT.

V usage is TRBV4-3 and J usage is TRBJ1-5; no definite D call. The CDR3 sequence is 13 residues long. V dropped 1 base and J dropped 11 bases, with 12 bases sitting between them. Germline lookup yields CDR1 LGHNA and CDR2 YSLEER. CDR3 residues: CASSQVKGSAQHF. Here the CDR3 DNA reads TGCGCCAGCAGCCAAGTTAAAGGCTCAGCCCAGCATTTT.

This clone was counted once. The gene calls are TRBV5-1 and TRBJ1-1; no firm D call. CDR1 is SGHRS, CDR2 YFSETQ, per germline. This CDR3 has 14 residues. Trimming took 4 bases from V and 0 from J, leaving 10 bases between them. CDR3 residues: CASSDNLLNTEAFF. CDR3 sequence (DNA): TGCGCCAGCAGCGATAACTTATTGAACACTGAAGCTTTCTTT.

The chain has TRBV5-6 and TRBJ1-2; D perhaps matches TRBD1 (6 bases). The CDR3 is 14 amino acids. V shed 4 bases and J shed 2 bases, with 12 bases lying between them. CDR1 and CDR2 from the germline V gene are SGHDT and YYEEEE. CDR3 DNA sequence: TGTGCCAGCAGCCCCGGGGGGGGCAACTATGGCTACACCTTC. This gives the protein CASSPGGGNYGYTF.

This clone has only one observation. The V call is TRBV6-5, the J call TRBJ1-6; a possible D gene is TRBD1 (5 bases). V was pared by 6 bases and J by 5 bases, with 11 bases between. In germline, CDR1 is MNHEY, CDR2 SVGAGI. This CDR3 spans 14 amino acids. In DNA form, the CDR3 reads TGTGCCAGCAGCTTCGACAGAGATAATTCACCCCTCCACTTT. Amino acids: CASSFDRDNSPLHF.

This clone was recorded a few times. This sequence joins TRBV6-5 and TRBJ1-6, with 7 bases identical to TRBD1. Germline V gene sequence: CDR1 MNHEY, CDR2 SVGAGI. The CDR3 totals 15 residues. V was pared by 5 bases and J by 4 bases, with 5 bases of the junction left unmatched. The CDR3 nucleotides are TGTGCCAGCAGTCCCCAGGGGGGTTATAATTCACCCCTCCACTTT. It is translated as CASSPQGGYNSPLHF.

This clone showed up just a few times. The chain is built from TRBV2 and TRBJ1-1; no definite D call. The germline V gene encodes CDR1 SNHLY and CDR2 FYNNEI. The CDR3 sequence is 12 residues long. V was shortened by 6 bases and J by 0 bases, with 5 bases between the two germline ends. The CDR3 nucleotides are TGTGCCAGCAGGTCATTGAACACTGAAGCTTTCTTT. This gives the protein CASRSLNTEAFF.

This rearrangement joins TRBV25-1 to TRBJ1-2; D perhaps matches TRBD1 (6 bases). The CDR3 sequence is 13 residues long. Deletions cut 4 bases from V and 6 bases from J, with 12 bases between. CDR1 MGHDK and CDR2 SYGVNS come from the germline V gene. This CDR3 is CASSAQAGDGYTF. As DNA, the CDR3 is TGTGCCAGCAGTGCGCAGGCAGGGGATGGCTACACCTTC.

This clone was counted between two and nine times. The chain joins TRBV2 to TRBJ2-5, with D perhaps TRBD2 (6 bases). The CDR3 length is 15 residues. CDR1 is SNHLY, CDR2 FYNNEI, per germline. V gave up 4 bases and J gave up 5 bases, with 17 bases separating them. The CDR3 nucleotides read TGTGCCAGCAGTGTGTTCCCCCAAGGAGGGGAGACCCAGTACTTC. Its protein product is CASSVFPQGGETQYF.